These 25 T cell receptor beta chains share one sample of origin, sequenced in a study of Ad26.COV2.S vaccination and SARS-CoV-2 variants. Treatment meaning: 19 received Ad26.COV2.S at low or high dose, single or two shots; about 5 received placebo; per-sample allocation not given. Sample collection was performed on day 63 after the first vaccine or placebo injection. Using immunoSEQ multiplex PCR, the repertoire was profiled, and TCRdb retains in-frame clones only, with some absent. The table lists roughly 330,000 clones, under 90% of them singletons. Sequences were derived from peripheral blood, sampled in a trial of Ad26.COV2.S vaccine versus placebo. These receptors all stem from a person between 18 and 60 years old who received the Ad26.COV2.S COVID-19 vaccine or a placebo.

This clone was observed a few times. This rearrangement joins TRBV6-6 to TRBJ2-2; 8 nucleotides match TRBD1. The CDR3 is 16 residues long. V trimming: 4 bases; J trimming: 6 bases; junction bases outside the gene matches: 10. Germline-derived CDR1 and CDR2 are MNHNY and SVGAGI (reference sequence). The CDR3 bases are TGTGCCAGCAGTTCCGGGTGGACAGGGATAGCCGGGGAGCTGTTTTTT. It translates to CASSSGWTGIAGELFF.

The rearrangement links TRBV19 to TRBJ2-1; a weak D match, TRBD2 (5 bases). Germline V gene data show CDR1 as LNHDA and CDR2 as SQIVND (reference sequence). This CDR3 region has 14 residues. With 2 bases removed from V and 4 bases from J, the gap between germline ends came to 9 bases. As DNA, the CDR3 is TGTGCCAGTAGTATATCAAGAGGGTACAATGAGCAGTTCTTC. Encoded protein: CASSISRGYNEQFF.

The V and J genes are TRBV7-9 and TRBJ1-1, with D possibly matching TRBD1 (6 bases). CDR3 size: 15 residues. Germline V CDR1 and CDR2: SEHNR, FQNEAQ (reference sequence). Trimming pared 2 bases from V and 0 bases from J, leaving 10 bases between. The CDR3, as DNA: TGTGCCAGCAGCTTACCGACAGGTATGAACACTGAAGCTTTCTTT. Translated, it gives CASSLPTGMNTEAFF.

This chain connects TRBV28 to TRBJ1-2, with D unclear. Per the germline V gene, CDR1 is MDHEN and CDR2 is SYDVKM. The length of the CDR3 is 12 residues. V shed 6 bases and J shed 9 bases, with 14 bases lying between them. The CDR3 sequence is CASSYNRLRYTF. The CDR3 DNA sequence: TGTGCCAGCAGCTACAACCGATTACGCTACACCTTC.

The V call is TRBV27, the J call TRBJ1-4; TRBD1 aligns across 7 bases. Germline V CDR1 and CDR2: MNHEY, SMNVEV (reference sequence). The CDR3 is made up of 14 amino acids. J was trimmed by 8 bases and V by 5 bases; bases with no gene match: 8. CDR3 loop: CASSTGTVSEKLFF. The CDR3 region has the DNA TGTGCCAGCAGTACCGGGACAGTAAGCGAAAAACTGTTTTTT.

In nucleotides, the CDR3 is TGTGCCAGCAGCGTCTCGGGACTAGCCAGAAACACCGGGGAGCTGTTTTTT. Amino acids: CASSVSGLARNTGELFF. V is TRBV9 and J is TRBJ2-2, with 9 positions matching TRBD2. The junction had 7 bases not matched to a gene; V was cut back by 2 bases and J by 2 bases. The CDR3 is 17 amino acids. Germline-derived CDR1 and CDR2 are SGDLS and YYNGEE.

CDR3 in amino acids: CASSPPRGTNFHYEQYF. The CDR3 DNA follows: TGTGCCAGCTCACCCCCTCGGGGGACAAACTTCCACTACGAGCAGTACTTC. This chain uses TRBV18 with TRBJ2-7; D is perhaps TRBD1 or TRBD2 (6 bases each). The CDR3 has 17 amino acids. V was trimmed by 3 bases and J by 3 bases, leaving 21 bases between them. Per the germline V gene, CDR1 is KGHSH and CDR2 is LQKENI.

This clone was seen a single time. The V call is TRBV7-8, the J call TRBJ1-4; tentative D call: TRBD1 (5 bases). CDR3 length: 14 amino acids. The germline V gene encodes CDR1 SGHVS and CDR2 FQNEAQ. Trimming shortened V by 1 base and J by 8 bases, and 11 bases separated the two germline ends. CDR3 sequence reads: CASSLVQGNEKLFF. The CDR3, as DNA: TGTGCCAGCAGCTTAGTGCAGGGAAACGAAAAACTGTTTTTT.

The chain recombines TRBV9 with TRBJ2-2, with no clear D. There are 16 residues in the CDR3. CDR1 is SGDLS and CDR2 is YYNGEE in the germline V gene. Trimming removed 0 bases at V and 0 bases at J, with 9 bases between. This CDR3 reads CASSVAVEANTGELFF. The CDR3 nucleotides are TGTGCCAGCAGCGTAGCTGTAGAGGCGAACACCGGGGAGCTGTTTTTT.

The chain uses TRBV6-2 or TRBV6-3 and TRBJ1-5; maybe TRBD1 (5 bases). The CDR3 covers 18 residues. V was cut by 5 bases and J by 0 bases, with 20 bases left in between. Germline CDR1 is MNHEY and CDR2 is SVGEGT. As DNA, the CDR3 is TGTGCCAGCAGTAGCCGGGACCGCCTCGTGTATAGCAATCAGCCCCAGCATTTT. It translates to CASSSRDRLVYSNQPQHF.

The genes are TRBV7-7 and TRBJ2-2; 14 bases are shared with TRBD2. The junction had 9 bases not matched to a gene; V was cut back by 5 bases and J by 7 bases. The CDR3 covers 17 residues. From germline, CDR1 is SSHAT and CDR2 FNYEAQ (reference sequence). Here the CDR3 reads CASSPGLAGGLIGELFF. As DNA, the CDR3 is TGTGCCAGCAGCCCCGGACTAGCGGGAGGTCTGATCGGGGAGCTGTTTTTT.

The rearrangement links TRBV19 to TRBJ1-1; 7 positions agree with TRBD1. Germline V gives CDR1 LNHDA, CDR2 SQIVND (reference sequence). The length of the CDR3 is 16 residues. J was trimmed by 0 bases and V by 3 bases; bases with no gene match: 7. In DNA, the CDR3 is TGTGCCAGTAGTATGGGGACAGCCCCCATGAACACTGAAGCTTTCTTT. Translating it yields CASSMGTAPMNTEAFF.

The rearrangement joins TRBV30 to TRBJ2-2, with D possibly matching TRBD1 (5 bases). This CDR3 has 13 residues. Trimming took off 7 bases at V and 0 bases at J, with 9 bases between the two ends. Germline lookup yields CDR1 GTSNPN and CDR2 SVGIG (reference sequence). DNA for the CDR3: TGTGCCTCGGACAAAACGAACACCGGGGAGCTGTTTTTT. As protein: CASDKTNTGELFF.

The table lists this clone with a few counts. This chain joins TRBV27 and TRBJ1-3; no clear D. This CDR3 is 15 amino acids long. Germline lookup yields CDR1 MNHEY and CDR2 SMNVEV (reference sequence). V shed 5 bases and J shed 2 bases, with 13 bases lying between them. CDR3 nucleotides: TGTGCCAGCAGTCGCCAAATAGGACCTGGAAACACCATATATTTT. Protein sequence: CASSRQIGPGNTIYF.

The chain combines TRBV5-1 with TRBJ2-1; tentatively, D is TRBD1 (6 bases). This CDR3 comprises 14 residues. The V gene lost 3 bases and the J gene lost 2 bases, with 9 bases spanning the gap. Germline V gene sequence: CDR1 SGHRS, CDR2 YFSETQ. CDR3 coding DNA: TGCGCCAGCAGCTGGGACAAAACCTACAATGAGCAGTTCTTC. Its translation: CASSWDKTYNEQFF.

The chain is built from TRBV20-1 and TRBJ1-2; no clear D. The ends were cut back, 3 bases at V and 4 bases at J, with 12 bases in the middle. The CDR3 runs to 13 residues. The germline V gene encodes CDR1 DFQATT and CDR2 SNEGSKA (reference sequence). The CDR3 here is CSASKDPSYGYTF. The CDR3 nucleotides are TGCAGTGCTAGTAAGGACCCTTCCTATGGCTACACCTTC.

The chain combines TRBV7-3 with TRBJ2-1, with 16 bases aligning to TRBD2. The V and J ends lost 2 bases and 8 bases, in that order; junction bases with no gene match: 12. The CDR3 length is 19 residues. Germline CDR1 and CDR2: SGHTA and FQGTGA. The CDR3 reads CASSLPPGTSGRGVDEQFF. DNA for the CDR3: TGTGCCAGCAGCTTACCGCCCGGGACTAGCGGGAGGGGGGTGGATGAGCAGTTCTTC.

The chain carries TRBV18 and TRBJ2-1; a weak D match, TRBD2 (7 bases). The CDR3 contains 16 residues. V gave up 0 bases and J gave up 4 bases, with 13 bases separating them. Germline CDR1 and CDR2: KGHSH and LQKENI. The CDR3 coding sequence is TGTGCCAGCTCACCACCGGGAGGGGGGGCGTACAATGAGCAGTTCTTC. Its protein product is CASSPPGGGAYNEQFF.

CDR3 in DNA: TGTGCCAGCAGCCCACTTAGCGGGGTTAGCTCCTACGAGCAGTACTTC. Its protein product is CASSPLSGVSSYEQYF. The rearrangement links TRBV7-2 to TRBJ2-7, with 8 positions matching TRBD2. Germline V gene data show CDR1 as SGHTA and CDR2 as FQGNSA. This CDR3 contains 16 residues. With 5 bases clipped from V and 0 bases from J, the junction kept 9 bases outside the gene matches.

For the CDR3, the DNA is TGTGCCAGCAGACCCAGGGGAGCGGATTACGAGCAGTACTTC. Its translation is CASRPRGADYEQYF. The chain has TRBV28 and TRBJ2-7; D is perhaps TRBD1 (6 bases). The germline V and J ends were trimmed by 6 bases and 4 bases, with 16 bases remaining between them. This CDR3 is 14 amino acids long. Germline CDR1 reads MDHEN; CDR2 reads SYDVKM.

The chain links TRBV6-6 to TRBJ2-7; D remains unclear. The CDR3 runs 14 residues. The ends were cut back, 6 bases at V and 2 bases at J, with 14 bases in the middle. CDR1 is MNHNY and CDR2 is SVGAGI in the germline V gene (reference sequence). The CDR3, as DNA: TGTGCCAGCAGACCTCACACCACCACCTACGAGCAGTACTTC. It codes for CASRPHTTTYEQYF.

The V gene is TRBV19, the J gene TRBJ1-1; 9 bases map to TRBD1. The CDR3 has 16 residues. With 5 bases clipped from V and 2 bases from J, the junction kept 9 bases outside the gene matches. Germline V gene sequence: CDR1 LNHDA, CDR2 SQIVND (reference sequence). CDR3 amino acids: CASSPSPGQGNTEAFF. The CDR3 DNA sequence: TGTGCCAGTAGTCCATCCCCGGGACAGGGAAACACTGAAGCTTTCTTT.

Here the CDR3 DNA reads TGTGCCACCAGTGAGGGCTTAAATTCGGGGACCGGGGAGCTGTTTTTT. Residues: CATSEGLNSGTGELFF. The J gene is TRBJ2-2, the V gene TRBV24-1, with a possible D match to TRBD2 (5 bases). Trimming cost V 4 bases and J 5 bases, with 16 bases left between them. Germline CDR1 KGHDR, CDR2 SFDVKD. The CDR3 has 16 amino acids.

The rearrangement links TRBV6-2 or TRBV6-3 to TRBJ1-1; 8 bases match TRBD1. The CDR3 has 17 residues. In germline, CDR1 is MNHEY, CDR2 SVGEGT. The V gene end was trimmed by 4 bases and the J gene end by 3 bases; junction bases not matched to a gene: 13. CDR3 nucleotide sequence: TGTGCCAGCAGTTTCCTAAGGACAGGGAAGGGTGACACTGAAGCTTTCTTT. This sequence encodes CASSFLRTGKGDTEAFF.

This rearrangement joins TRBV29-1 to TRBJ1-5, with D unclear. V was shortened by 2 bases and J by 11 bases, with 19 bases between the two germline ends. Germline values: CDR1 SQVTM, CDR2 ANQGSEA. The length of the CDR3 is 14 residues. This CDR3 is CSVELLNEGGAQHF. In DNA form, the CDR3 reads TGCAGCGTTGAATTGTTAAATGAAGGCGGGGCCCAGCATTTT.